The entry that follows covers one TCR beta chain sequence. Seattle patients were enrolled during active infection and followed longitudinally. These data are taken from a study of blood T cell repertoires in COVID-19. Study summary: From the United States, Italy and Spain came samples of acute and convalescent COVID-19.

Original handling: From reference gene primer amplification, estimates of nucleated cell counts were derived. TCRdb's copy holds only in-frame clones and misses some; the assay was immunoSEQ multiplex PCR. Clone size and the V and J calls come from that table; the DNA yielded D and trimming. The sample lists 250,000 to 350,000 clones, around 82% seen once, with 15% to 19% in the top ten. The CDR3 spans 18 residues. The V and J ends lost 3 bases and 4 bases, in that order; junction bases with no gene match: 16. Germline CDR1 ENHRY, CDR2 SYGVKD. The sample comprised peripheral blood. The sequence came from a person aged 70 to 85 with COVID-19, enrolled during active disease. The gene calls are TRBV10-3 and TRBJ2-5, with TRBD1 matching over 8 bases. CDR3 DNA: TGTGCCATCAGTGAATCGGGACGGGGAGGCAGGGGGCGAGAGACCCAGTACTTC. As protein: CAISESGRGGRGRETQYF.